Here is one TCR beta chain with its context. Its antigen is still unknown. The sample comes from a study of T cells after yellow fever vaccination. Findings and limits, study-wide: A small share of clonotypes appeared in both CD4 and CD8 compartments.

Each CDR3 protein is one row after TCRdb ran MiXCR on the 5' RACE reads. The sample records 180,000 or so distinct CDR3 sequences, around 10% being singletons. Germline V gene lookup returns CDR1 MGHRA and CDR2 YSYEKL. The length of the CDR3 is 13 residues. With 4 bases clipped from V and 12 bases from J, the junction kept 4 bases outside the gene matches. The sample consisted of CD8+ T cells sorted from PBMCs, taken 15 days after the yellow fever booster vaccination. This clonotype was obtained from a man aged 18 to 30 who received the YFV17D yellow fever vaccine. This rearrangement joins TRBV4-1 to TRBJ2-3, with 13 bases matching TRBD2. CDR3 residues: CASSPRLAGGQYF. The CDR3 coding sequence is TGCGCCAGCAGCCCCAGACTAGCGGGGGGTCAGTATTTT.